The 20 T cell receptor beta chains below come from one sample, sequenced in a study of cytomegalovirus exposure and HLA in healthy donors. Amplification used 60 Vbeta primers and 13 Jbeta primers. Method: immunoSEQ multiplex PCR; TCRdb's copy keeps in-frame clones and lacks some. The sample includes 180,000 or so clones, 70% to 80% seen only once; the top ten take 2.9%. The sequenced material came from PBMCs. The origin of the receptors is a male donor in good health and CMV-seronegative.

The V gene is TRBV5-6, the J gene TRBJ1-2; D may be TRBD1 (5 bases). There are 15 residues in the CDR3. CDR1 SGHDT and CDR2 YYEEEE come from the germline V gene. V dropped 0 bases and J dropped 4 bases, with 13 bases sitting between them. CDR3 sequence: CASSLATEHLYGYTF. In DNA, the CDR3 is TGTGCCAGCAGCTTGGCGACAGAGCACCTCTATGGCTACACCTTC. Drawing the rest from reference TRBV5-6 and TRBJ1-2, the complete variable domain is DAGVTQSPTHLIKTRGQQVTLRCSPKSGHDTVSWYQQALGQGPQFIFQYYEEEERQRGNFPDRFSGHQFPNYSSELNVNALLLGDSALYLCASSLATEHLYGYTFGSGTRLTVV.

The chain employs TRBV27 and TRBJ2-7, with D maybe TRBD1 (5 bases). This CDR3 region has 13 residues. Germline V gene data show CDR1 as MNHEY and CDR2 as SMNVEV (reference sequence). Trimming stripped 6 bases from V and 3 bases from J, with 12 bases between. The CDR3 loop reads CASSHDSFYEQYF. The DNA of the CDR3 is TGTGCCAGCAGCCATGACAGCTTCTACGAGCAGTACTTC.

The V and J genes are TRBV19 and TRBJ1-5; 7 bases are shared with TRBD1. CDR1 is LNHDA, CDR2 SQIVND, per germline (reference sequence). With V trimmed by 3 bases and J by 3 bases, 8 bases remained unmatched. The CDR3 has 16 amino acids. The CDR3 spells CASSIDGQGVNQPQHF. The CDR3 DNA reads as TGTGCCAGTAGTATTGATGGTCAGGGGGTCAATCAGCCCCAGCATTTT.

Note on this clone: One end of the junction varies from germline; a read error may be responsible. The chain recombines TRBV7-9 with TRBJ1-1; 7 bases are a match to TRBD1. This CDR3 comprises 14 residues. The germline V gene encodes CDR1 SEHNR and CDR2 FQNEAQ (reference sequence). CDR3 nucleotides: TGTTCCAGCAGCCAGGCCCCCGGGACAGCTCGAGCTTTCTTT. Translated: CSSSQAPGTARAFF.

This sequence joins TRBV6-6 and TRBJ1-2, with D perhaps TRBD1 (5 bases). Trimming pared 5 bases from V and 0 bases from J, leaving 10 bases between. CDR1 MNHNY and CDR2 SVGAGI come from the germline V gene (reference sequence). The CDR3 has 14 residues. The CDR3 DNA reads TGTGCCAGCAGTCCTACGACAGCTAACTATGGCTACACCTTC. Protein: CASSPTTANYGYTF.

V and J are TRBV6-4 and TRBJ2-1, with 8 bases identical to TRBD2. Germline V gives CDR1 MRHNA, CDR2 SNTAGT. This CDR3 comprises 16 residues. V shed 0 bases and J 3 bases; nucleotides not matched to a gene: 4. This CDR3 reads CASSDSAGAGYNEQFF. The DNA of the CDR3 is TGTGCCAGCAGTGACTCAGCGGGGGCCGGCTACAATGAGCAGTTCTTC.

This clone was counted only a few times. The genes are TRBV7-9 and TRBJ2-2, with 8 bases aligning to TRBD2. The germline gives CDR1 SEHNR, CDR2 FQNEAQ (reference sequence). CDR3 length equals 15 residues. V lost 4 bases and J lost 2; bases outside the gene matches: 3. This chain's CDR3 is CASSSRGGNTGELFF. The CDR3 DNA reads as TGTGCCAGCAGCTCCCGGGGGGGTAACACCGGGGAGCTGTTTTTT.

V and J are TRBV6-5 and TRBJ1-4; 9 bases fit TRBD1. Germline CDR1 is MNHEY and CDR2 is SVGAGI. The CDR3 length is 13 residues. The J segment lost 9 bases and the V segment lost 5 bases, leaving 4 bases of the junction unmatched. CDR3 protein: CASSTGQGKKLFF. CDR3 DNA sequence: TGTGCCAGCAGTACCGGACAGGGGAAAAAACTGTTTTTT.

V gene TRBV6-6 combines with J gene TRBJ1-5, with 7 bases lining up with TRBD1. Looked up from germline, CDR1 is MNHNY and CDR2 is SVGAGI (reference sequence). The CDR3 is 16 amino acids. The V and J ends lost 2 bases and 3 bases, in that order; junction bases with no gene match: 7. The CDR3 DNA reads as TGTGCCAGCAGTTACCCGGGACAGAGGCACAATCAGCCCCAGCATTTT. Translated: CASSYPGQRHNQPQHF.

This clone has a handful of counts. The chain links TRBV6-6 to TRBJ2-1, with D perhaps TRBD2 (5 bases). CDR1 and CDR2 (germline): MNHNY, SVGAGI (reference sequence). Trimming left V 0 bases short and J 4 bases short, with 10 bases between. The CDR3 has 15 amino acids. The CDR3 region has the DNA TGTGCCAGCAGTTACTCGGCTGGACTTTACAATGAGCAGTTCTTC. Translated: CASSYSAGLYNEQFF.

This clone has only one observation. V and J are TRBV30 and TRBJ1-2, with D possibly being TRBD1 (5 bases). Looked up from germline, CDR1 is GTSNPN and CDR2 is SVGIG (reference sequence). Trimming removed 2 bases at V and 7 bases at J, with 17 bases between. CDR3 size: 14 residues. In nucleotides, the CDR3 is TGTGCCTGGAGTTGGTCAGGGCCCGGGCTTGGCTACACCTTC. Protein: CAWSWSGPGLGYTF. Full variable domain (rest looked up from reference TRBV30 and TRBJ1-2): SQTIHQWPATLVQPVGSPLSLECTVEGTSNPNLYWYRQAAGRGLQLLFYSVGIGQISSEVPQNLSASRPQDRQFILSSKKLLLSDSGFYLCAWSWSGPGLGYTFGSGTRLTVV.

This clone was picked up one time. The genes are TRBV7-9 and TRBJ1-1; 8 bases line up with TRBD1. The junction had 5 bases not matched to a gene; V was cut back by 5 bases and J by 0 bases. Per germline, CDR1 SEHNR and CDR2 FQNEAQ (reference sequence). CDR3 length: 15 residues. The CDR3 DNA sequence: TGTGCCAGCAGCCCCAGGACAGGGATGAACACTGAAGCTTTCTTT. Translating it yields CASSPRTGMNTEAFF.

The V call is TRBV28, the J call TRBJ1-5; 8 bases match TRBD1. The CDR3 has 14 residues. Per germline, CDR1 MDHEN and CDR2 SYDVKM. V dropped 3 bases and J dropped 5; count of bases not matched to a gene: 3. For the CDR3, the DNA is TGTGCCAGCAGTTTCAGGGGGCGCGATCAGCCCCAGCATTTT. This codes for CASSFRGRDQPQHF.

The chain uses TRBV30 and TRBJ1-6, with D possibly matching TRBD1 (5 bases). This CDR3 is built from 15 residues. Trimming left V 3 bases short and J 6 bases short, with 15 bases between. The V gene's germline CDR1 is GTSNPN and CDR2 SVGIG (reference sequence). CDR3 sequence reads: CAWRPRGDANSPLHF. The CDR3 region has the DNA TGTGCCTGGAGGCCCCGGGGGGATGCTAATTCACCCCTCCACTTT.

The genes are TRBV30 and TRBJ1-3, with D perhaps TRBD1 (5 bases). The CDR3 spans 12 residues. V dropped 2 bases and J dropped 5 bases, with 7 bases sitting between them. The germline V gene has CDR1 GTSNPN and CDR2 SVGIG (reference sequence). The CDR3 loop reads CAWSRQRNTIYF. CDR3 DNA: TGTGCCTGGAGTCGACAGAGAAACACCATATATTTT.

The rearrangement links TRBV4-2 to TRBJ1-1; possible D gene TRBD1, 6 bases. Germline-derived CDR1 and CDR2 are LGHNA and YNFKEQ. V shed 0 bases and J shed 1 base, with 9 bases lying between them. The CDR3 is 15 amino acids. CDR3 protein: CASSQDYRANTEAFF. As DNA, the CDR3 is TGTGCCAGCAGCCAAGATTACAGGGCGAACACTGAAGCTTTCTTT.

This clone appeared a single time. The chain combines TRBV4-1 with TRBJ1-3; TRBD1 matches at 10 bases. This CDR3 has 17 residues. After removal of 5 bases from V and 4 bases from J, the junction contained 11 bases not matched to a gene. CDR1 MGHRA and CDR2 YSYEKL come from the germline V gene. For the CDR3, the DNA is TGCGCCAGCAGCGAAGGGGACAGGGGCGATAGGGGAAACACCATATATTTT. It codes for CASSEGDRGDRGNTIYF.

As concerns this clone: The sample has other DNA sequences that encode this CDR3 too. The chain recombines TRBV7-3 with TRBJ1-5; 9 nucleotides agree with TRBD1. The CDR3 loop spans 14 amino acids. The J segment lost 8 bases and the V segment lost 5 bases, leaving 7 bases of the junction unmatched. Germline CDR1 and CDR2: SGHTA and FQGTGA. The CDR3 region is CASSPTGGTEPQHF. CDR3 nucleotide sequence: TGTGCCAGCAGCCCCACAGGGGGCACTGAGCCCCAGCATTTT.

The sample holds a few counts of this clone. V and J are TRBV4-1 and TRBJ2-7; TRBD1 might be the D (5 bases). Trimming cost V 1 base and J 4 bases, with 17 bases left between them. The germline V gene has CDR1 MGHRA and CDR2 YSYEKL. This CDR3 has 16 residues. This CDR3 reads CASSQVEGVEQYEQYF. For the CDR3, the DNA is TGCGCCAGCAGCCAAGTAGAAGGGGTTGAACAATACGAGCAGTACTTC.

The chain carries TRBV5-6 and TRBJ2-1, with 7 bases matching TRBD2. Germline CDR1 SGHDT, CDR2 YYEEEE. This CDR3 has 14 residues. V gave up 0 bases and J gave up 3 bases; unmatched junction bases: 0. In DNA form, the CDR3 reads TGTGCCAGCAGCTTGGGCGGGAGCTACAATGAGCAGTTCTTC. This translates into CASSLGGSYNEQFF.